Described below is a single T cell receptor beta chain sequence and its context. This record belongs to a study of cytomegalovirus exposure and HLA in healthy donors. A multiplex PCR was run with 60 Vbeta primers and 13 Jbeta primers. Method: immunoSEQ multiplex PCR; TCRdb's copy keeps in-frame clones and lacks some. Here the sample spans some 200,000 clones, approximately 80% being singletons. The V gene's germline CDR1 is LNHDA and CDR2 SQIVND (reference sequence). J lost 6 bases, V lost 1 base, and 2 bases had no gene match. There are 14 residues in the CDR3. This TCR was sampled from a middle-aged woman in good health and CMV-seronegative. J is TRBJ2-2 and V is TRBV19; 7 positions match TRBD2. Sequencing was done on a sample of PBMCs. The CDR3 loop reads CASSIGLAAGELFF. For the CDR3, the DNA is TGTGCCAGTAGTATAGGACTAGCCGCCGGGGAGCTGTTTTTT.